This T cell receptor beta chain comes out of a study of T cell responses to AZD1222 COVID-19 vaccine. The J segment lost 1 base and the V segment lost 4 bases, leaving 3 bases of the junction unmatched. From germline, CDR1 is SQVTM and CDR2 ANQGSEA. The CDR3 has 14 residues. In the case of this clone: No antigen is known for it.

The data were produced by immunoSEQ multiplex PCR, yet TCRdb's version contains in-frame clones alone and is incomplete. The sample records about 84,000 clones, approximately 90% being singletons. Study outcomes and limitations: Donors were mostly white British, more females; clonal diversity possibly underestimated.

This sequence was found in an adult in good health. The chain combines TRBV29-1 with TRBJ2-7, with 11 bases fitting TRBD2. The sample in question was peripheral blood, obtained on day 0 of AZD1222 vaccination. The CDR3 nucleotides are TGCAGCGTTGGGGTAGCGGGAGGGTCCTACGAGCAGTACTTC. It specifies CSVGVAGGSYEQYF.